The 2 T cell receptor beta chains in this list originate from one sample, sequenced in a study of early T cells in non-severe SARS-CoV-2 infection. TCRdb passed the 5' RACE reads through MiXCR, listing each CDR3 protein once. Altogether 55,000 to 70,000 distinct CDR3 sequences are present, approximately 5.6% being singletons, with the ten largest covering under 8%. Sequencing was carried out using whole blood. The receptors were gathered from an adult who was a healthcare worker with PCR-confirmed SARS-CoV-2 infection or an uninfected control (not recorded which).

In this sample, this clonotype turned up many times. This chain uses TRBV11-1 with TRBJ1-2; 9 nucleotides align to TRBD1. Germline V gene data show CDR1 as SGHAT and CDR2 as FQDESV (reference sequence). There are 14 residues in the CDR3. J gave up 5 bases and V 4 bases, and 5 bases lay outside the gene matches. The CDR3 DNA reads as TGTGCCAGCAGCTCCGGGACAGGGTGGTATGGCTACACCTTC. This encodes CASSSGTGWYGYTF.

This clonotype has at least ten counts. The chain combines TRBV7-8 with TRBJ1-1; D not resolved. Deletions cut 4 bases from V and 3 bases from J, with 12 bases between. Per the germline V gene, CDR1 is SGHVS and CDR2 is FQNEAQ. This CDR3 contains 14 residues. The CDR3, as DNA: TGTGCCAGCAGCTCTGATGGGTGGGACACTGAAGCTTTCTTT. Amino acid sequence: CASSSDGWDTEAFF. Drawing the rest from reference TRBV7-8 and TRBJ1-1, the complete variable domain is GAGVSQSPRYKVAKRGQDVALRCDPISGHVSLFWYQQALGQGPEFLTYFQNEAQLDKSGLPSDRFFAERPEGSVSTLKIQRTQQEDSAVYLCASSSDGWDTEAFFGQGTRLTVV.